This T cell receptor (beta chain) was documented in a study of CD4 T cells in relation to SARS-CoV-2 and coronaviruses. Background on the study: TCR beta CDR3s were sequenced after approximately nine-day antigen culture of PBMCs.

TCRdb keeps only in-frame clones here, not all; method: immunoSEQ multiplex PCR. The sample carries roughly 18,000 clones, approximately 75% recorded once. CDR1 LNHDA and CDR2 SQIVND come from the germline V gene (reference sequence). V shed 9 bases and J shed 4 bases, with 17 bases lying between them. The CDR3 length is 14 residues. Turning to this clone: The antigen remains unidentified.

CD4+ T cells from unexposed donors were obtained before the COVID-19 pandemic (2011-2018). CD4+ T cells were isolated from the cells after more than 8 days of culture. PBMCs were plated at roughly 2.1 million per well in IL-2-containing medium. Fresh IL-2 medium replaced half the medium on days 3 and 7. This clonotype was sampled from a human donor in good health. This chain links TRBV19 with TRBJ2-3; D may be TRBD1 (7 bases). The sequenced sample was CD4+ T cells from PBMCs, cultured in vitro. The CDR3 loop reads CASRGERSADTQYF. The CDR3 DNA is TGTGCCAGCAGGGGGGAGCGGTCCGCAGATACGCAGTATTTT.